The rows below give T cell receptor beta chains drawn from one sample of a study of blood T cell repertoires in COVID-19. The assay was immunoSEQ multiplex PCR, and TCRdb's table has in-frame clones only and misses some. The sample has roughly 71,000 clones; 85% are singletons. Material for sequencing was peripheral blood. The receptors were sampled from a man between 45 and 60 years old with acute or convalescent COVID-19. Both conserved end residues are part of each CDR3. D genes are given only for firm matches. The size entry is marked missing in some rows and otherwise reads once, few, many or a size class.

cdr3_nt cdr3_aa clone_size v_call d_call j_call
TGTGCCAGCAGCTTACTCAGCGGGGGTACCGGGGAGCTGTTTTTT CASSLLSGGTGELFF - TRBV7-3 TRBD2 TRBJ2-2
TGTGCCAGTGAACTTAGCGGGGGGGTTGGGCCCGGGGAGCTGTTTTTT CASELSGGVGPGELFF - TRBV19 TRBD2 TRBJ2-2
TGCGCCAGCAGCTCGGCAGATACGCAGTATTTT CASSSADTQYF - TRBV5-1 - TRBJ2-3
TGTGCCAGCAGCCCACGGGTACAGGGAGTAGAGACCCAGTACTTC CASSPRVQGVETQYF - TRBV5-5 - TRBJ2-5
TGCGCCAGCAGCTTGTATCTGGGGCGCCCGCCCCACTATGGCTACACCTTC CASSLYLGRPPHYGYTF - TRBV5-1 - TRBJ1-2
TGCGCCAGCAGCTTGGTAGCTAGCCAAGAAGAGACCCAGTACTTC CASSLVASQEETQYF once TRBV5-1 - TRBJ2-5
TGTGCCAGCAGCTACAGGGGCAGAGCTTTCTTT CASSYRGRAFF - TRBV27 TRBD1 TRBJ1-1
TGTGCCAGCAGCCCACGGGGACTAGCGGGGGACGAGACCCAGTACTTC CASSPRGLAGDETQYF - TRBV3-1/TRBV3-2 TRBD2 TRBJ2-5
TGTGCCAGCAGCCCTCGCCTGGACAGGGTCACAGATACGCAGTATTTT CASSPRLDRVTDTQYF - TRBV27 TRBD1 TRBJ2-3
TGCGCCAGCAGCCCGGACAGGGGGCCATTTTTCGGTGAGACCCAGTACTTC CASSPDRGPFFGETQYF - TRBV5-1 TRBD1 TRBJ2-5
TGTGCCACCAGTGGCGGGAACAGAGTTTACAATGAGCAGTTCTTC CATSGGNRVYNEQFF - TRBV24-1 - TRBJ2-1
TGTGCCAGCAGTGAAGCTCCATGGGGGACTACCTACGAGCAGTACTTC CASSEAPWGTTYEQYF - TRBV6-1 TRBD2 TRBJ2-7
TGTGCCAGCAGTCTAACCCCACGGACATCCCAAGAGACCCAGTACTTC CASSLTPRTSQETQYF - TRBV28 - TRBJ2-5
TGTGCCATCAGGAGTGACAGGGAGAACTATGGCTACACCTTC CAIRSDRENYGYTF once TRBV10-3 TRBD1 TRBJ1-2
TGTGCCAGCAGCTCTATGCTTGGGGGCGGCACAGATACGCAGTATTTT CASSSMLGGGTDTQYF many TRBV3-1/TRBV3-2 - TRBJ2-3
TGTGCCAGCACCCCGACTTGGGAGGTTTTGGAAGCTTTCTTT CASTPTWEVLEAFF - TRBV7-3 - TRBJ1-1
TGTGCCATCAGGCGGGACAGGGCTAACTATGGCTACACCTTC CAIRRDRANYGYTF few TRBV10-3 TRBD1 TRBJ1-2
TGTGCCAGTTCATCCCAGGGCCCAGGGGCCAACGTCCTGACTTTC CASSSQGPGANVLTF few TRBV19 - TRBJ2-6
TGTGCCAGCAGTTACAGTCGGGAAGACTATGGCTACACCTTC CASSYSREDYGYTF - TRBV6-5 - TRBJ1-2
TGTGCCAGCAGCCTCACAGGGGACGGCTACACCTTC CASSLTGDGYTF - TRBV6-5 TRBD1 TRBJ1-2
TGTGCCAGCAGTTGGACAGGGGATGGTCAGCCCCAGCATTTT CASSWTGDGQPQHF - TRBV28 TRBD1 TRBJ1-5
TGTGCCAGCAGTTACCCGACAGGGGGGTGTCAGCCCCAGCATTTT CASSYPTGGCQPQHF few TRBV6-5 TRBD1 TRBJ1-5
TGTGCCAGCAGCTCAGAACTAGCGGGGGGTACGGGTGAGCAGTTCTTC CASSSELAGGTGEQFF - TRBV11-1 TRBD2 TRBJ2-1
TGCGCCACCCACGAAAGGGACAGTTACAATGAGCAGTTCTTC CATHERDSYNEQFF - TRBV10-2 TRBD1 TRBJ2-1
TGTGCCAGCAGCTTAGGGGAGCTGTTCGAGACCCAGTACTTC CASSLGELFETQYF - TRBV7-9 - TRBJ2-5
TGTGCCAGCAGCTCGGCGGGGGGGCCTGACAATGAGCAGTTCTTC CASSSAGGPDNEQFF - TRBV11-3 TRBD2 TRBJ2-1
TGTGCCAGCAGCTTTGGGGGGACAGCCTCGAACACTGAAGCTTTCTTT CASSFGGTASNTEAFF once TRBV5-5 TRBD1 TRBJ1-1
TGTGCCAGCAGTGAAGGCCTAGGGAGGGATCAGCCCCAGCATTTT CASSEGLGRDQPQHF - TRBV6-1 - TRBJ1-5
TGTGCCAGCAGCCACGGACTAGCCCACACAGATACGCAGTATTTT CASSHGLAHTDTQYF - TRBV5-8 TRBD2 TRBJ2-3
TGTGCCAGCAGTGAGAAAAAGGGACAGGGGCTCTACACTGAAGCTTTCTTT CASSEKKGQGLYTEAFF - TRBV6-1 TRBD1 TRBJ1-1
TGCGCCAGCAGCTTGGCCGGGACGGGGGAGAACATTCAGTACTTC CASSLAGTGENIQYF - TRBV5-1 - TRBJ2-4
TGTGCCACCAGTGATTTGCCCACAGGGGAGAACACCGGGGAGCTGTTTTTT CATSDLPTGENTGELFF - TRBV24-1 TRBD1 TRBJ2-2
TGTGCCAGCAGCTTAGAGTTGGCAGGGCCGAACACTGAAGCTTTCTTT CASSLELAGPNTEAFF - TRBV7-8 - TRBJ1-1
TGTGCCAGCAGATGGGACAGATACACCGGGGAGCTGTTTTTT CASRWDRYTGELFF few TRBV6-5 TRBD1 TRBJ2-2
TGCGCCAGCAGCCAAGATAGCGCAGGGGGCGTTCAGCCCCAGCATTTT CASSQDSAGGVQPQHF - TRBV4-1 TRBD1 TRBJ1-5
TGCGCCAGCAGCCAAGACAGACGGGGGAACACAGATACGCAGTATTTT CASSQDRRGNTDTQYF - TRBV4-1 - TRBJ2-3
TGTGCCAGCAGCGAGGACAGGGCGAACACCGGGGAGCTGTTTTTT CASSEDRANTGELFF once TRBV9 TRBD1 TRBJ2-2
TGTGCCAGTAGTCAACAGCAGAACACTGAAGCTTTCTTT CASSQQQNTEAFF - TRBV19 - TRBJ1-1
TGCAGCGTGGGACAGGGGTCTAACACCGGGGAGCTGTTTTTT CSVGQGSNTGELFF - TRBV29-1 TRBD1 TRBJ2-2
TGTGCCCTAAGTAGGGGTACCCCTGGAAACACCATATATTTT CALSRGTPGNTIYF - TRBV6-5 - TRBJ1-3
TGTGCCAGCAGCTCGGAAACTAGCGGGGGAACAAGAAATACGCAGTATTTT CASSSETSGGTRNTQYF - TRBV7-9 TRBD2 TRBJ2-3
TGTGCCAGTAGTTGGGACAGCCAGAAGTCCTACGAGCAGTACTTC CASSWDSQKSYEQYF - TRBV19 TRBD1 TRBJ2-7
TGTGCCAGCAGTGCTGAGGGGGCGCGAGGGAACAATGAGCAGTTCTTC CASSAEGARGNNEQFF - TRBV5-8 TRBD1 TRBJ2-1
TGTGCTAGTGGACGTTCGCCGGGACAGGGTCATTCACCCCTCCACTTT CASGRSPGQGHSPLHF - TRBV12-5 TRBD1 TRBJ1-6
TGCGCCAGCAGCTCCAGTGCAACTAATGAAAAACTGTTTTTT CASSSSATNEKLFF - TRBV5-1 - TRBJ1-4
TGCAGCGTTGGTCAGGGTAGCAAAAACATTCAGTACTTC CSVGQGSKNIQYF once TRBV29-1 - TRBJ2-4
TGCGCCAGCAGTGATAGCGGGGGGCCAGGTACGCAGTATTTT CASSDSGGPGTQYF - TRBV10-1 TRBD2 TRBJ2-3
TGCGCCAGCAGCTTGGGGGACAGGGACAGCGGGGAGCTGTTTTTT CASSLGDRDSGELFF - TRBV5-1 TRBD1 TRBJ2-2
TGCGCCAGCAGCTTCGGCAGGAACTATGGCTACACCTTC CASSFGRNYGYTF - TRBV5-1 - TRBJ1-2
TGTGCCAGCAGCCAAGGCGTAGGGACAACCTACGAGCAGTACTTC CASSQGVGTTYEQYF - TRBV3-1/TRBV3-2 - TRBJ2-7
TGTGCCAGCAGTTACCAGTTTGGAGGCACTGAAGCTTTCTTT CASSYQFGGTEAFF once TRBV6-5 - TRBJ1-1
TGTGCCAGCAGCTTAGAGGCCTCAGGGTCTGGGGCCAACGTCCTGACTTTC CASSLEASGSGANVLTF - TRBV7-6 - TRBJ2-6
TGTGCCACCAGTGACACAGGGACAGACCGCTCCTACAATGAGCAGTTCTTC CATSDTGTDRSYNEQFF - TRBV24-1 TRBD1 TRBJ2-1